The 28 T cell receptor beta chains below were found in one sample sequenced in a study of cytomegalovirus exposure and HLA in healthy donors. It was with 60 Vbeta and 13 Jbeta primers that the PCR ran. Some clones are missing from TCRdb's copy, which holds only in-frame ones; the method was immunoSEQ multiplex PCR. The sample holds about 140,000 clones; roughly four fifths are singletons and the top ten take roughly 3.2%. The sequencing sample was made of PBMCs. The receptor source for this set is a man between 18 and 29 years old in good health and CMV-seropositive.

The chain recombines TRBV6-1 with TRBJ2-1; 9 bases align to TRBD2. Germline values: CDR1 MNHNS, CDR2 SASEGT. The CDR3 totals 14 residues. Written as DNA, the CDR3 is TGTGCACAGGGGAGCCTAGCGGGATTAGATGAGCAGTTCTTC. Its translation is CAQGSLAGLDEQFF.

CDR3 residues: CASTMGQGAIGYTF. CDR3 DNA: TGTGCCAGCACCATGGGACAGGGGGCGATAGGCTACACCTTC. The genes are TRBV6-6 and TRBJ1-2; 12 bases align to TRBD1. Germline loops: CDR1 MNHNY, CDR2 SVGAGI (reference sequence). V lost 7 bases and J lost 8; bases outside the gene matches: 8. The CDR3 sequence is 14 residues long.

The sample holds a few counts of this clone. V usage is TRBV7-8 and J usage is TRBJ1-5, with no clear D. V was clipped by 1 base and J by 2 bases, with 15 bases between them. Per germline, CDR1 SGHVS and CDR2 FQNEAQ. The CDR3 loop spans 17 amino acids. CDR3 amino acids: CASSLGVRLSGNQPQHF. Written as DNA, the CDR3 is TGTGCCAGCAGCTTAGGGGTAAGACTCTCGGGCAATCAGCCCCAGCATTTT.

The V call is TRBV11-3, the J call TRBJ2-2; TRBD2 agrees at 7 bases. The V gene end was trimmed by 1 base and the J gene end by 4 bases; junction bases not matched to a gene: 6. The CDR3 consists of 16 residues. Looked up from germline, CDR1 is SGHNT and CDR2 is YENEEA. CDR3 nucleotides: TGTGCCAGCAGCTTAGCTGCGGGAGACGGCACCGGGGAGCTGTTTTTT. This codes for CASSLAAGDGTGELFF.

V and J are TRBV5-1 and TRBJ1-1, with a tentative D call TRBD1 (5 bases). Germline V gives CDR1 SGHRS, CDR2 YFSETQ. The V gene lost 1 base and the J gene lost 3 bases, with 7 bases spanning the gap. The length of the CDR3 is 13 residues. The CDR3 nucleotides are TGCGCCAGCAGCTTGTACAGGTACACTGAAGCTTTCTTT. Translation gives CASSLYRYTEAFF.

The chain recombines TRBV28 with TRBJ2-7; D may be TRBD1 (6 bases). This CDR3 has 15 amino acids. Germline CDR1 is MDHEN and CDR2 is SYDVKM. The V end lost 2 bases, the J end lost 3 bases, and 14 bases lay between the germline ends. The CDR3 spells CASSLVVQGSYEQYF. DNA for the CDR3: TGTGCCAGCAGTTTAGTAGTACAGGGAAGCTACGAGCAGTACTTC.

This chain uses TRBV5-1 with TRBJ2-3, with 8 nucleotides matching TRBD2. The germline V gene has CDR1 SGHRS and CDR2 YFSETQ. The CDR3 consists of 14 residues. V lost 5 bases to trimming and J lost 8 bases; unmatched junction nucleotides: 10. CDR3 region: CASRIPGGESTQYF. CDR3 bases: TGCGCCAGCAGAATCCCGGGAGGGGAGAGTACGCAGTATTTT.

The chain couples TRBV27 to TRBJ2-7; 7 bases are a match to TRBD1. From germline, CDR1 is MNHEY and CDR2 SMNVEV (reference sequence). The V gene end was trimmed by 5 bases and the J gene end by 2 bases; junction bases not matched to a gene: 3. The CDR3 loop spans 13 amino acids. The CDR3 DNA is TGTGCCAGCAGTCCCAGGGGGACCTACGAGCAGTACTTC. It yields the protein CASSPRGTYEQYF.

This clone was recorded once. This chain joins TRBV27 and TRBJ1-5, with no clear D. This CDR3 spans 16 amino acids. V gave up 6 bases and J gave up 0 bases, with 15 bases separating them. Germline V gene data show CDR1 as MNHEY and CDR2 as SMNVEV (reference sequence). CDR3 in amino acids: CASRSPREDSNQPQHF. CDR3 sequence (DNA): TGTGCCAGCAGATCCCCCCGCGAGGATAGCAATCAGCCCCAGCATTTT.

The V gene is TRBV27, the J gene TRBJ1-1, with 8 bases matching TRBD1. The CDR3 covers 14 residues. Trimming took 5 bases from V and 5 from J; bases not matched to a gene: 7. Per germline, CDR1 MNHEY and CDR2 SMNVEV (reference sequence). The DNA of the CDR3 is TGTGCCAGCAGTCCACAGGGGGGAGATACTGAAGCTTTCTTT. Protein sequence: CASSPQGGDTEAFF.

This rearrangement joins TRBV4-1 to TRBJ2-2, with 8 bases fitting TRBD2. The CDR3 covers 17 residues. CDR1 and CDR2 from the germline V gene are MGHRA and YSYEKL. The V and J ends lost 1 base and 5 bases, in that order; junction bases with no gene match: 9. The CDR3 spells CASSQVIAGGETGELFF. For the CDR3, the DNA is TGCGCCAGCAGCCAAGTGATTGCGGGAGGTGAAACCGGGGAGCTGTTTTTT.

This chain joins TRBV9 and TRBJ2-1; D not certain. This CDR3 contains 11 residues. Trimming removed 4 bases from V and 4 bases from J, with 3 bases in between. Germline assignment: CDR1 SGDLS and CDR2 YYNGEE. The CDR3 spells CASSLYNEQFF. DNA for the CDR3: TGTGCCAGCAGCCTTTACAATGAGCAGTTCTTC.

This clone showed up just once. DNA for the CDR3: TGTGCCAGTGGACCTTTCTCTTTGGAAGGACTAGCGGGAACCCCCCGGTCCGACAATGAGCAGTTCTTC. This gives the protein CASGPFSLEGLAGTPRSDNEQFF. The V and J genes are TRBV19 and TRBJ2-1, with 12 bases matching TRBD2. The V gene end was trimmed by 8 bases and the J gene end by 5 bases; junction bases not matched to a gene: 31. The CDR3 runs 23 residues. Germline loops: CDR1 LNHDA, CDR2 SQIVND (reference sequence).

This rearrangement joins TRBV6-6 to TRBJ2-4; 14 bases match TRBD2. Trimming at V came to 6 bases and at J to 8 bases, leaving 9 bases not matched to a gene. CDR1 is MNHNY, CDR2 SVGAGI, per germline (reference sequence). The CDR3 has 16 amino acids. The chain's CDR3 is CASSRGLAGVSDIQYF. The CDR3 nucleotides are TGTGCCAGCAGCCGGGGACTAGCGGGAGTATCTGACATTCAGTACTTC.

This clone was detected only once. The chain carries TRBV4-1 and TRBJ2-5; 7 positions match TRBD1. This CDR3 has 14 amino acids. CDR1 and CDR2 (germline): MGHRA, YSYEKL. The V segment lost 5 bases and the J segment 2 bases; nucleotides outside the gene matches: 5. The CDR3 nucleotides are TGCGCCAGCAGCTCCCTGGGACAGCAAGAGACCCAGTACTTC. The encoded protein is CASSSLGQQETQYF.

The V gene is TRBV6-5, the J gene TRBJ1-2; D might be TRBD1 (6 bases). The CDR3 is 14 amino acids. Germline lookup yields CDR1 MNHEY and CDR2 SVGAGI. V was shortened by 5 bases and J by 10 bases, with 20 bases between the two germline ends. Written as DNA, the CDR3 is TGTGCCAGCAGTGAGGTCCACAGGGATTTATACTACACCTTC. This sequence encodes CASSEVHRDLYYTF.

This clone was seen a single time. The CDR3 DNA reads TGTGCCAGCAGCTCCTCGGTCGCAGGGGGCTCTGGCTACACCTTC. Translated: CASSSSVAGGSGYTF. J is TRBJ1-2 and V is TRBV7-8, with 8 nucleotides matching TRBD1. V shed 4 bases, J shed 7 bases, and the junction held 11 bases outside the gene matches. CDR1 is SGHVS and CDR2 is FQNEAQ in the germline V gene. CDR3 length equals 15 residues.

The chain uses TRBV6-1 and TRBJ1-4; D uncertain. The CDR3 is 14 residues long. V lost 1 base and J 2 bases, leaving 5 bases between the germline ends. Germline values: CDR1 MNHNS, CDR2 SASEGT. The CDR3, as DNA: TGTGCCAGCAGTGAAGGCGGGACTAATGAAAAACTGTTTTTT. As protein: CASSEGGTNEKLFF.

The CDR3 sequence is CASSAQQGTGYEQYF. Here the CDR3 DNA reads TGTGCCAGCAGTGCCCAACAGGGTACTGGCTACGAGCAGTACTTC. The chain joins TRBV6-1 to TRBJ2-7; maybe TRBD1 (6 bases). Trimming removed 4 bases from V and 3 bases from J, with 16 bases in between. The CDR3 covers 15 residues. Germline loops: CDR1 MNHNS, CDR2 SASEGT.

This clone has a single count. The chain's CDR3 is CASSPATSGTTYEQYF. The CDR3 DNA reads as TGTGCCAGCTCACCAGCGACTAGCGGGACTACCTACGAGCAGTACTTC. V usage is TRBV18 and J usage is TRBJ2-7, with 11 bases fitting TRBD2. Trimming took 2 bases from V and 2 from J; bases not matched to a gene: 5. Germline CDR1 KGHSH, CDR2 LQKENI. CDR3 size: 16 residues.

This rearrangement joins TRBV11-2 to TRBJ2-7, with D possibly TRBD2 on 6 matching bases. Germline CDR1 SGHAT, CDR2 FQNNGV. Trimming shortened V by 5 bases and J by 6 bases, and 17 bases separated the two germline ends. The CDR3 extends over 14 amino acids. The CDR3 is CASSIPRGSVEQYF. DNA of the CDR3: TGTGCCAGCAGCATTCCACGGGGGAGCGTCGAGCAGTACTTC.

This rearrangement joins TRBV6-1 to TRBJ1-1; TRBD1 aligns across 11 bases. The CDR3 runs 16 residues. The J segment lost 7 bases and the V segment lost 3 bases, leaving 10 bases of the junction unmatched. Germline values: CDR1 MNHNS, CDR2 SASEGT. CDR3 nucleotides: TGTGCCAGCAGTGAGTGGGACAGGGGGTTTTCTTATGAAGCTTTCTTT. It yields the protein CASSEWDRGFSYEAFF.

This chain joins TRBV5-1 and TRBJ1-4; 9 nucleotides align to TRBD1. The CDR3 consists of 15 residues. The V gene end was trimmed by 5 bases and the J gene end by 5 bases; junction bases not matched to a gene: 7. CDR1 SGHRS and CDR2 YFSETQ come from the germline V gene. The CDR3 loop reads CASSLGTGLNEKLFF. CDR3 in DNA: TGCGCCAGCAGTTTAGGGACAGGGCTGAATGAAAAACTGTTTTTT.

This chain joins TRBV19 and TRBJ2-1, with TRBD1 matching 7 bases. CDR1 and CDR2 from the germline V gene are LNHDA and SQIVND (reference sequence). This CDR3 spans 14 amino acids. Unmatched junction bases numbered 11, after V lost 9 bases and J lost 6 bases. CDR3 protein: CASTPGTAVNEQFF. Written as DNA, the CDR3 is TGTGCCAGCACTCCCGGGACAGCCGTCAATGAGCAGTTCTTC.

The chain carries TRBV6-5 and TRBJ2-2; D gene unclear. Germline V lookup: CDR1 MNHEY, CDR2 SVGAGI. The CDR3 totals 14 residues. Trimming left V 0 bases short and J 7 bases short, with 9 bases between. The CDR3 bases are TGTGCCAGCAGTTACTCGAGAGGTGGCGGGGAGCTGTTTTTT. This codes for CASSYSRGGGELFF.

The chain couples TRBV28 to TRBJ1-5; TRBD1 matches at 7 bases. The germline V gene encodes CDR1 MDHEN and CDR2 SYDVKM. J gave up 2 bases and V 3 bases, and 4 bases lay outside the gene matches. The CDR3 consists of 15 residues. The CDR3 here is CASSFSRGGNQPQHF. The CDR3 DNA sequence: TGTGCCAGCAGTTTTTCCAGGGGGGGCAATCAGCCCCAGCATTTT.

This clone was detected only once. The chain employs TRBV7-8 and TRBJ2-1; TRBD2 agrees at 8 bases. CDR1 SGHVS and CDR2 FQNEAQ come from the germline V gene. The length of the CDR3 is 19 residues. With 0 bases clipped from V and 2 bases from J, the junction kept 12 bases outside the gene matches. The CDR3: CASSLASPWAGGPYNEQFF. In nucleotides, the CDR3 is TGTGCCAGCAGCTTAGCTTCACCCTGGGCGGGAGGACCCTACAATGAGCAGTTCTTC.

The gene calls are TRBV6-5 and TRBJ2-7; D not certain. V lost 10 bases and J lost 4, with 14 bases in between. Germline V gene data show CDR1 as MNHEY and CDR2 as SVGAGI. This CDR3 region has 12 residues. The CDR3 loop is CATKPSRYEQYF. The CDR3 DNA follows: TGTGCCACCAAGCCCTCGCGATACGAGCAGTACTTC.